Listed below are T cell receptor beta chains from one sample, sequenced in a study of blood T cell repertoires in COVID-19. Using immunoSEQ multiplex PCR, the repertoire was profiled, and TCRdb retains in-frame clones only, with some absent. The sample carries some 80,000 clones, 79% recorded once. Sequencing input: peripheral blood. These receptors were taken from a woman over 75 with active or convalescent COVID-19. Each CDR3 is given with its conserved first and last residue. D genes are given only for firm matches. The size of a clone is reported for some rows only, either as once, few or many, or as a class for expanded clones.

CDR3 DNA: TGTGCCAGTAGTATGGTTAGCGGGAGGACCTACGAGCAGTACTTC
CDR3 protein: CASSMVSGRTYEQYF
V gene: TRBV19
J gene: TRBJ2-7
D gene: TRBD2
clone size: NA

CDR3 DNA: TGTGCCAGCAGCTTCTCGGGAGACACAGATACGCAGTATTTT
CDR3 protein: CASSFSGDTDTQYF
V gene: TRBV7-9
J gene: TRBJ2-3
D gene: NA
clone size: NA

CDR3 DNA: TGTGCCAGCTCACTGGGACAGAGTAACACTGAAGCTTTCTTT
CDR3 protein: CASSLGQSNTEAFF
V gene: TRBV18
J gene: TRBJ1-1
D gene: TRBD1
clone size: NA

CDR3 DNA: TGTGCCAGCAGCTTAGTGGGCGGGCAGGCAGATACGCAGTATTTT
CDR3 protein: CASSLVGGQADTQYF
V gene: TRBV7-7
J gene: TRBJ2-3
D gene: NA
clone size: once

CDR3 DNA: TGTGCCAGCAGTTATCGATCACAGGGGATGAACGAGCAGTACTTC
CDR3 protein: CASSYRSQGMNEQYF
V gene: TRBV6-2/TRBV6-3
J gene: TRBJ2-7
D gene: TRBD1
clone size: few

CDR3 DNA: TGTGCCAGCACCGTATCCGGACAGGGGCAAGGCTACACCTTC
CDR3 protein: CASTVSGQGQGYTF
V gene: TRBV7-2
J gene: TRBJ1-2
D gene: TRBD1
clone size: NA

CDR3 DNA: TGTGCCACCAGTGACACCACAGGGGACAGACCAGGGCACTCTGGAAACACCATATATTTT
CDR3 protein: CATSDTTGDRPGHSGNTIYF
V gene: TRBV24-1
J gene: TRBJ1-3
D gene: TRBD1
clone size: NA

CDR3 DNA: TGTGCTAGTGGGGCTCAATATACCACAGATACGCAGTATTTT
CDR3 protein: CASGAQYTTDTQYF
V gene: TRBV12-5
J gene: TRBJ2-3
D gene: NA
clone size: NA

CDR3 DNA: TGTGCCACCAGTGATACAGGGTATCGCTATGGCTACACCTTC
CDR3 protein: CATSDTGYRYGYTF
V gene: TRBV24-1
J gene: TRBJ1-2
D gene: NA
clone size: NA

CDR3 DNA: TGTGCCAGCAGCTTAGTGATACCGGGACAGACTAGGACGAACACCGGGGAGCTGTTTTTT
CDR3 protein: CASSLVIPGQTRTNTGELFF
V gene: TRBV7-8
J gene: TRBJ2-2
D gene: NA
clone size: NA

CDR3 DNA: TGCGCCAGCAGCCAAGGCGGGACAGGGGAGGCCCTCGGCTACACCTTC
CDR3 protein: CASSQGGTGEALGYTF
V gene: TRBV4-3
J gene: TRBJ1-2
D gene: TRBD1
clone size: NA

CDR3 DNA: TGTGCCAGCAGTTTATGGGGGGGAATCAATGAGCAGTTCTTC
CDR3 protein: CASSLWGGINEQFF
V gene: TRBV27
J gene: TRBJ2-1
D gene: TRBD2
clone size: NA

CDR3 DNA: TGTGCCAGCAGCCCCCTGTGTGATCAGCCCCAGCATTTT
CDR3 protein: CASSPLCDQPQHF
V gene: TRBV21-1
J gene: TRBJ1-5
D gene: NA
clone size: NA

CDR3 DNA: TGTGCCAGCAGCTTGGGCGCGGGCGGCGTTCGCGCAGGTGAGCAGTTCTTC
CDR3 protein: CASSLGAGGVRAGEQFF
V gene: TRBV5-6
J gene: TRBJ2-1
D gene: NA
clone size: once

CDR3 DNA: TGTGCCAGCAGCTCGCCGGGACAGGGGGGAAATGGCTACACCTTC
CDR3 protein: CASSSPGQGGNGYTF
V gene: TRBV7-9
J gene: TRBJ1-2
D gene: TRBD1
clone size: once

CDR3 DNA: TGTGCCAGCAGCCAAGTGACAGCGGGCTATGGCTACACCTTC
CDR3 protein: CASSQVTAGYGYTF
V gene: TRBV3-1/TRBV3-2
J gene: TRBJ1-2
D gene: NA
clone size: NA

CDR3 DNA: TGTGCCAGCAGCTTGAGGACAGGGGGCGCAGATACGCAGTATTTT
CDR3 protein: CASSLRTGGADTQYF
V gene: TRBV5-4
J gene: TRBJ2-3
D gene: TRBD1
clone size: NA

CDR3 DNA: TGTGCCAGCAGCGAGGGGACAGGGAAGCATGAAAAACTGTTTTTT
CDR3 protein: CASSEGTGKHEKLFF
V gene: TRBV9
J gene: TRBJ1-4
D gene: TRBD1
clone size: NA

CDR3 DNA: TGTGCCAGCAGCGTCAGAATGAACACTGAAGCTTTCTTT
CDR3 protein: CASSVRMNTEAFF
V gene: TRBV9
J gene: TRBJ1-1
D gene: NA
clone size: NA

CDR3 DNA: TGCGCCAGCAGGCGGGACAGGGGCTGTGGAGAGACCCAGTACTTC
CDR3 protein: CASRRDRGCGETQYF
V gene: TRBV23-1
J gene: TRBJ2-5
D gene: TRBD1
clone size: NA

CDR3 DNA: TGTGCCAGCAGACAACTAGCGGGGGGGAATCTAGACACAGATACGCAGTATTTT
CDR3 protein: CASRQLAGGNLDTDTQYF
V gene: TRBV2
J gene: TRBJ2-3
D gene: TRBD2
clone size: NA

CDR3 DNA: TGTGCCAGCAGCTTAGTAGACAGGGGTAACACCGGGGAGCTGTTTTTT
CDR3 protein: CASSLVDRGNTGELFF
V gene: TRBV7-9
J gene: TRBJ2-2
D gene: TRBD1
clone size: few

CDR3 DNA: TGCAGTGCTAGTGGTGGGCTTCGGTTGGATCAGCCCCAGCATTTT
CDR3 protein: CSASGGLRLDQPQHF
V gene: TRBV20-1
J gene: TRBJ1-5
D gene: NA
clone size: NA

CDR3 DNA: TGCGCCAGCAGCCATGTCCGGGACACATACAATGAGCAGTTCTTC
CDR3 protein: CASSHVRDTYNEQFF
V gene: TRBV4-1
J gene: TRBJ2-1
D gene: NA
clone size: NA

CDR3 DNA: TGTGCCAGCAGCCAAGATCTGGGGGCAAACTATGGCTACACCTTC
CDR3 protein: CASSQDLGANYGYTF
V gene: TRBV4-2
J gene: TRBJ1-2
D gene: NA
clone size: NA

CDR3 DNA: TGTGCCAGCAGCCCCTGGGAGTACTACGAGCAGTACTTC
CDR3 protein: CASSPWEYYEQYF
V gene: TRBV11-2
J gene: TRBJ2-7
D gene: NA
clone size: NA

CDR3 DNA: TGTGCCAGCAGCGGGACAGGGGGCAACCAGCCCCAGCATTTT
CDR3 protein: CASSGTGGNQPQHF
V gene: TRBV2
J gene: TRBJ1-5
D gene: TRBD1
clone size: NA

CDR3 DNA: TGTGCCAGCAGCTTATTGTCGGGAGGGCTCGGTGAGCAGTTCTTC
CDR3 protein: CASSLLSGGLGEQFF
V gene: TRBV11-2
J gene: TRBJ2-1
D gene: TRBD2
clone size: NA

CDR3 DNA: TGTGCCAGCAGCCCGGGACTAGCGGGAGCCTACAATGAGCAGTTCTTC
CDR3 protein: CASSPGLAGAYNEQFF
V gene: TRBV7-2
J gene: TRBJ2-1
D gene: TRBD2
clone size: NA

CDR3 DNA: TGTGCCAGCAATAGACAGGGAACTACCGGGGAGCTGTTTTTT
CDR3 protein: CASNRQGTTGELFF
V gene: TRBV6-5
J gene: TRBJ2-2
D gene: TRBD1
clone size: NA

CDR3 DNA: TGTGCCAGCAGCGTAGTGGGACAGGGTACAGATACGCAGTATTTT
CDR3 protein: CASSVVGQGTDTQYF
V gene: TRBV9
J gene: TRBJ2-3
D gene: TRBD1
clone size: NA

CDR3 DNA: TGTGCCAGTAGTTGGACTAGCGGGAACACCGGGGAGCTGTTTTTT
CDR3 protein: CASSWTSGNTGELFF
V gene: TRBV19
J gene: TRBJ2-2
D gene: TRBD2
clone size: NA

CDR3 DNA: TGTGCCAGCAGTGAATCTAGACAGGGAATGAGCAATCAGCCCCAGCATTTT
CDR3 protein: CASSESRQGMSNQPQHF
V gene: TRBV25-1
J gene: TRBJ1-5
D gene: TRBD1
clone size: NA

CDR3 DNA: TGTGCCAGCAGCTTGGAAGGTTGGCAGGTCCGCTATGGCTACACCTTC
CDR3 protein: CASSLEGWQVRYGYTF
V gene: TRBV5-4
J gene: TRBJ1-2
D gene: NA
clone size: NA

CDR3 DNA: TGTGCCAGCAGTCAAGGACTACCCCCCCGGCAGTACTTC
CDR3 protein: CASSQGLPPRQYF
V gene: TRBV28
J gene: TRBJ2-7
D gene: NA
clone size: NA

CDR3 DNA: TGCGCCAGCAGCCAAGGGGAGGGGCTTTGGGAGACCCAGTACTTC
CDR3 protein: CASSQGEGLWETQYF
V gene: TRBV5-1
J gene: TRBJ2-5
D gene: TRBD2
clone size: NA

CDR3 DNA: TGCGCCAGCAGCCCCAATCGCGGGGGGGGGAGCAATCAGCCCCAGCATTTT
CDR3 protein: CASSPNRGGGSNQPQHF
V gene: TRBV4-3
J gene: TRBJ1-5
D gene: NA
clone size: NA

CDR3 DNA: TGTGCCAGCAGTTACGCGGCTAGCGGGGGCTCCTACGAGCAGTACTTC
CDR3 protein: CASSYAASGGSYEQYF
V gene: TRBV6-5
J gene: TRBJ2-7
D gene: TRBD2
clone size: many

CDR3 DNA: TGTGCCAGCAGTCTGGGACTTTTTAGCACAGATACGCAGTATTTT
CDR3 protein: CASSLGLFSTDTQYF
V gene: TRBV2
J gene: TRBJ2-3
D gene: NA
clone size: once

CDR3 DNA: TGTGCCAGCAGTTCTCCGGACAGGGGGCGGTTTCAGACCCAGTACTTC
CDR3 protein: CASSSPDRGRFQTQYF
V gene: TRBV6-5
J gene: TRBJ2-5
D gene: TRBD1
clone size: NA

CDR3 DNA: TGTGCCAGCAGCTTGGATCGCGGCGGAAGGAACTACAATGAGCAGTTCTTC
CDR3 protein: CASSLDRGGRNYNEQFF
V gene: TRBV5-5
J gene: TRBJ2-1
D gene: NA
clone size: NA

CDR3 DNA: TGTGCCTGGAGTGTACAACAGGGGAATCAGCCCCAGCATTTT
CDR3 protein: CAWSVQQGNQPQHF
V gene: TRBV30
J gene: TRBJ1-5
D gene: TRBD1
clone size: NA